Listed here are 3 T cell receptor beta chains from one sample, sequenced in a study of identical twins. Via MiXCR, TCRdb re-called the 5' RACE reads, giving one row per CDR3 protein. Of 350,000 to 450,000 distinct CDR3 sequences in the sample, approximately 18% were seen once. Source material: naive T cells sorted from blood. The receptors derive from a man aged 50 to 59 in good health.

The genes are TRBV20-1 and TRBJ1-6; 7 bases fit TRBD1. This CDR3 is 17 amino acids long. After removal of 2 bases from V and 8 bases from J, the junction contained 15 bases not matched to a gene. CDR1 is DFQATT, CDR2 SNEGSKA, per germline (reference sequence). Written as DNA, the CDR3 is TGCAGTGCTAGATTTGACAGGGTGGTTGTTCGGGATTCACCCCTCCACTTT. Its protein is CSARFDRVVVRDSPLHF.

This clonotype was seen only a few times. The chain combines TRBV30 with TRBJ2-3, with D unresolved. The CDR3 runs to 14 residues. The germline CDR1 and CDR2 sequences are GTSNPN and SVGIG (reference sequence). V was pared by 2 bases and J by 2 bases, with 11 bases between. The CDR3 loop is CAWSFNTLTDTQYF. CDR3 DNA sequence: TGTGCCTGGAGTTTCAACACTCTCACAGATACGCAGTATTTT. The whole variable domain, remainder taken from reference TRBV30 and TRBJ2-3, is SQTIHQWPATLVQPVGSPLSLECTVEGTSNPNLYWYRQAAGRGLQLLFYSVGIGQISSEVPQNLSASRPQDRQFILSSKKLLLSDSGFYLCAWSFNTLTDTQYFGPGTRLTVL.

The chain links TRBV20-1 to TRBJ2-5; no firm D call. V lost 0 bases to trimming and J lost 2 bases, with 10 bases between them. CDR1 and CDR2 from the germline V gene are DFQATT and SNEGSKA (reference sequence). This CDR3 comprises 14 residues. This CDR3 is CSARDFNKQETQYF. The CDR3, as DNA: TGCAGTGCTAGAGATTTTAACAAGCAAGAGACCCAGTACTTC.